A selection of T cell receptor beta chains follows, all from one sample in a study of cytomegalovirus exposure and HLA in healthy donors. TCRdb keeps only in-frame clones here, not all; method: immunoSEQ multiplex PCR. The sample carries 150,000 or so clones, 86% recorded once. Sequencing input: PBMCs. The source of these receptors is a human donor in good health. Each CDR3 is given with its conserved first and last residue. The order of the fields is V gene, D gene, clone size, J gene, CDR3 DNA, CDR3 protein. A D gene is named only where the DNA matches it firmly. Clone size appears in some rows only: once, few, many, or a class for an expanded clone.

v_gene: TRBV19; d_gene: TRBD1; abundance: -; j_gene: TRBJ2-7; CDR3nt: TGTGCCAGTAGTATAGACCGACCGGGACAGAAGAACTACGAGCAGTACTTC; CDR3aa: CASSIDRPGQKNYEQYF
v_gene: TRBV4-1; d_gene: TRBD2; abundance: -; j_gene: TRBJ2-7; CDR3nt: TGCGCCAGCAGCCATCCCAGGACTAGCGGCCTAAACGAGCAGTACTTC; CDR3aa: CASSHPRTSGLNEQYF
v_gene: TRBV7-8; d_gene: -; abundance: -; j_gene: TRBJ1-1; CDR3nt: TGTGCCAGCAGCTTAGGAGCAGGGAACACTGAAGCTTTCTTT; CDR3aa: CASSLGAGNTEAFF
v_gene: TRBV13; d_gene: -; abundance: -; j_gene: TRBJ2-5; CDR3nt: TGTGCCAGCAGCTTGGGAGGGGGGCGCGTGGAGACCCAGTACTTC; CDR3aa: CASSLGGGRVETQYF
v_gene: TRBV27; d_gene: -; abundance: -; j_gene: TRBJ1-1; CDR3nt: TGTGCCAGCAGTTTAAACAGGGATGCTGAAGCTTTCTTT; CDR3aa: CASSLNRDAEAFF
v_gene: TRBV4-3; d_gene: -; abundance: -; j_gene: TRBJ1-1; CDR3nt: TGCGCCAGCAGCCTAAGTTCGAAGATGGAGGCTGAAGCTTTCTTT; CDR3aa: CASSLSSKMEAEAFF
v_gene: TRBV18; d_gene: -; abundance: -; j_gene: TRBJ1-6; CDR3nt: TGTGCCAGCTCACCGGGACTGAATAATTCACCCCTCCACTTT; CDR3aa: CASSPGLNNSPLHF
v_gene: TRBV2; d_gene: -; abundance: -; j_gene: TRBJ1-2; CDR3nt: TGTGCCAGCAGGGACAGCGCGGGCTATGGCTACACCTTC; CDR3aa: CASRDSAGYGYTF
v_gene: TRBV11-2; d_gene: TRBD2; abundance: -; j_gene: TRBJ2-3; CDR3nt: TGTGCCAGCAGCAAACCGTTTATAGCGGGAGGGCGGGAAGATACGCAGTATTTT; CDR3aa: CASSKPFIAGGREDTQYF
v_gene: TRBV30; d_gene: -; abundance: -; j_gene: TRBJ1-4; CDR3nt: TGTGCCTGGAGCCCCCCCGATTGGGGGCAGGCTGAAAAACTGTTTTTT; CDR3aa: CAWSPPDWGQAEKLFF
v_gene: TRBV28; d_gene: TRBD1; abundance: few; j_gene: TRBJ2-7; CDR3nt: TGTGCCAGCAGTTGGACAGGGACTTCCTACGAGCAGTACTTC; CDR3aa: CASSWTGTSYEQYF
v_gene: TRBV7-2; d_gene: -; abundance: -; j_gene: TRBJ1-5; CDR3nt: TGTGCCAGCAGCGCCTTACAGGTTTATCAGCCCCAGCATTTT; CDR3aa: CASSALQVYQPQHF
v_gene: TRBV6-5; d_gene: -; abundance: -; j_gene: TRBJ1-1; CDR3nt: TGTGCCAGCAGTGAAAGCTCTGAAGCTTTCTTT; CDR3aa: CASSESSEAFF
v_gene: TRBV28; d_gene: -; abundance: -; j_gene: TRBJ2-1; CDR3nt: TGTGCCAGCAGTTTTGAGGCGACTGGCGGGGAGAATGAGCAGTTCTTC; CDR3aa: CASSFEATGGENEQFF
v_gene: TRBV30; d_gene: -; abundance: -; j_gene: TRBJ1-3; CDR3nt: TGTGCCTGGAGTGTTGGTACTTCCCGCTCTGGAAACACCATATATTTT; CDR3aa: CAWSVGTSRSGNTIYF
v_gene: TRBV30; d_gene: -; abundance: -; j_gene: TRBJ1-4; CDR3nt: TGTGCCTGGAGGCTATCTAATGAAAAACTGTTTTTT; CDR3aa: CAWRLSNEKLFF
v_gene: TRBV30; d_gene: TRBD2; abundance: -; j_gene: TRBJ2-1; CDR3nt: TGTGCCTGGAGTGGACTAGCGGGAATAAATGAGCAGTTCTTC; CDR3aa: CAWSGLAGINEQFF
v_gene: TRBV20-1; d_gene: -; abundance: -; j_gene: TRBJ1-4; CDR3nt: TGCAGTGCTAGGCGAAGCGAAAAACTGTTTTTT; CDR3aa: CSARRSEKLFF
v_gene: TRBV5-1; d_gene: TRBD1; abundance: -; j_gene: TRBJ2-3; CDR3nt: TGCGCCAGCAGCCTGACACTCCGGGACAGGGGAGGGGTCTACCCACTCACAGATACGCAGTATTTT; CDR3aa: CASSLTLRDRGGVYPLTDTQYF
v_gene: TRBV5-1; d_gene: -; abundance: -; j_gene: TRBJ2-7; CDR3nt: TGCGCCAGCAAACCAGCGGTAAGCTCCTACGAGCAGTACTTC; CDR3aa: CASKPAVSSYEQYF
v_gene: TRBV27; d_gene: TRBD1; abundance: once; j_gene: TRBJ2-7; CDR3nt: TGTGCCAGCAGTCCGACAGGGAATGAGCAGTACTTC; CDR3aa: CASSPTGNEQYF
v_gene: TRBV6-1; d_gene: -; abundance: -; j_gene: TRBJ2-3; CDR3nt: TGTGCCAGCAGTGAACTTCGGCTAGGCACAGATACGCAGTATTTT; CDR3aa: CASSELRLGTDTQYF
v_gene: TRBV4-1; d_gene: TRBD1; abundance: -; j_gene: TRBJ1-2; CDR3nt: TGCGCCAGCAGCCCGACAGGGCTGTTGTATGGCTACACCTTC; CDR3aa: CASSPTGLLYGYTF
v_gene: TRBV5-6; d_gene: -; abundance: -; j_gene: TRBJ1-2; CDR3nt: TGTGCCAGCAGCTTGACGGTTCCTAACTATGGCTACACCTTC; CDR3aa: CASSLTVPNYGYTF
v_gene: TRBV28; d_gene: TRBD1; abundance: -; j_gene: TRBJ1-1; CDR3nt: TGTGCCAGCAGTCAGCAGGGGGCGTCTGGTACTGAAGCTTTCTTT; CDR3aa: CASSQQGASGTEAFF
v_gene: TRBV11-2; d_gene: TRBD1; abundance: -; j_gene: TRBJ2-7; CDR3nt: TGTGCCAGCAGCACCTTGACAGGGAAAGGGTTCCACGAGCAGTACTTC; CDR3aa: CASSTLTGKGFHEQYF
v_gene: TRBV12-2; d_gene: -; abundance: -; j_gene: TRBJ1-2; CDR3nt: TGTGCAAGTCGCGCGCAGATGACACGAAAGACCTATGGCTACACCTTC; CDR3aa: CASRAQMTRKTYGYTF
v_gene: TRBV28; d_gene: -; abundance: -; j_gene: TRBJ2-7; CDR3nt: TGTGCCAGCAGTTTTGACCCGGGAACGCACTCCTACGAGCAGTACTTC; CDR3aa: CASSFDPGTHSYEQYF
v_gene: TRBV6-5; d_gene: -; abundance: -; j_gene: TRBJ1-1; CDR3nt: TGTGCCACCGCGGGATGGGGGGAGAACACTGAAGCTTTCTTT; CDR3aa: CATAGWGENTEAFF
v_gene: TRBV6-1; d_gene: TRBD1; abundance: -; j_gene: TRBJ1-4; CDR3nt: TGTGCCAGCAGTGAAGTTGTTGGGACAGGGGGAGAAAAACTGTTTTTT; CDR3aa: CASSEVVGTGGEKLFF
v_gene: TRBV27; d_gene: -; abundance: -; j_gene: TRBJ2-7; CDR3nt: TGTGCCAGCAGTTTCGGGACTCCCCAACTCGGTGTTTACGAGCAGTACTTC; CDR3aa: CASSFGTPQLGVYEQYF
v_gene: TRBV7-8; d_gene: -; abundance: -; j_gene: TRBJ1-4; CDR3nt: TGTGCCAGCAGCTTCCGAGGGCTTAATGAAAAACTGTTTTTT; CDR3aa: CASSFRGLNEKLFF